The 6 T cell receptor beta chains listed next were all sequenced from one sample in a study of T cells in Graves' hyperthyroidism and ophthalmopathy. Amplification yielded TCR beta CDR3 regions, with RNA transcripts as the source. The primer set for the first-round RT-PCR of the TCR CDR3 was HTBI. Each CDR3 protein is one row after TCRdb ran MiXCR on the multiplex PCR reads. The sample comprises about 350,000 distinct CDR3 sequences, about 15% of which are singletons, and roughly 24% rests with the top ten. The sequenced sample was blood. All receptors derive from a woman aged 25 to 45 with Graves' hyperthyroidism.

This clonotype was seen ten or more times. The genes are TRBV28 and TRBJ2-1, with no clear D. With 4 bases removed from V and 10 bases from J, the gap between germline ends came to 8 bases. In germline, CDR1 is MDHEN, CDR2 SYDVKM. The CDR3 runs 11 residues. DNA of the CDR3: TGTGCCAGCAGTTCCGTTTGGGAGCAGTTCTTC. Translating it yields CASSSVWEQFF.

This clonotype has a single count. A single base separates this from a much larger clone, so it may be a read error. V usage is TRBV20-1 and J usage is TRBJ2-1, with D possibly being TRBD2 (7 bases). This CDR3 contains 13 residues. CDR1 is DFQATT, CDR2 SNEGSKA, per germline (reference sequence). The ends were cut back, 6 bases at V and 7 bases at J, with 16 bases in the middle. This CDR3 is CSAAGRGANEQFF. The CDR3 DNA sequence: TGCAGTGCAGCGGGACGGGGGGCTAATGAGCAGTTCTTC.

The V gene is TRBV15, the J gene TRBJ2-2; D is perhaps TRBD1 or TRBD2 (6 bases each). The CDR3 contains 14 residues. V lost 7 bases, J lost 5 bases, and 14 bases lay in between. From germline, CDR1 is LNHNV and CDR2 YYDKDF (reference sequence). As DNA, the CDR3 is TGTGCCACCACCGGGGGCGCTGGGACCGGGGAGCTGTTTTTT. Translated: CATTGGAGTGELFF.

This clonotype was detected ten times or more. The rearrangement joins TRBV20-1 to TRBJ2-1; perhaps TRBD2 as D (7 bases). The V gene's germline CDR1 is DFQATT and CDR2 SNEGSKA (reference sequence). Between the trimmed V and J ends, which lost 0 bases and 7 bases, there was a span of 22 bases. CDR3 size: 17 residues. The CDR3 protein is CSARDPWEGELGNEQFF. In DNA, the CDR3 is TGCAGTGCTAGAGATCCTTGGGAGGGGGAGTTGGGGAATGAGCAGTTCTTC.

This clonotype was observed many times. This chain links TRBV15 with TRBJ2-5, with D possibly called TRBD1 or TRBD2 (5 bases each). This CDR3 is 14 amino acids long. The germline V gene encodes CDR1 LNHNV and CDR2 YYDKDF (reference sequence). V gave up 0 bases and J gave up 5 bases, with 10 bases separating them. The CDR3 DNA reads TGTGCCACCAGCAGAGAGGGGGTAGGGGAGACCCAGTACTTC. Protein: CATSREGVGETQYF.

Ten or more counts support this clonotype. This chain connects TRBV28 to TRBJ2-7; D gene uncertain. Germline values: CDR1 MDHEN, CDR2 SYDVKM. V was clipped by 5 bases and J by 5 bases, with 19 bases between them. The CDR3 is 15 residues long. The CDR3 loop is CASSPPGVRRDEQYF. DNA for the CDR3: TGTGCCAGCAGTCCCCCCGGTGTACGCCGCGACGAGCAGTACTTC.